Shown below are 10 T cell receptor beta chains from a single sample sequenced in a study of shared clonotypes between healthy human individuals (dated by TCRdb to 2020 to 2022). CD8 naive samples were CD45RO-negative cells positively selected for CCR7, giving a CD45RA+CCR7+ population that excluded TemRA cells. Preparation of the library involved the immunoSEQ multiplex PCR assay. TCRdb provides this immuneACCESS table in a form limited to in-frame rearrangements. Some clones are lacking; in checked studies, under half of them reflect an unresolved V gene, and why the rest are absent is not known. The sample table contains approximately 740,000 clones; only one count was recorded for 80% to 95% of them. In total, the top ten clones hold around 24% of the sample. Sequencing was carried out using naive CD8+ T cells sorted from blood. The cell subset or site label here, explained by the study, means: CD45RA+CCR7+. These receptors all come from a man aged 25 to 40 in good health.

The CDR3 DNA reads TGTGCCAGCAGTCCGGGCACAGATACGCAGTATTTT. It codes for CASSPGTDTQYF. V and J are TRBV2 and TRBJ2-3; D gene uncertain. This CDR3 contains 12 residues. Trimming left V 5 bases short and J 1 base short, with 4 bases between. Germline CDR1 and CDR2: SNHLY and FYNNEI.

The V and J genes are TRBV5-4 and TRBJ2-1; perhaps TRBD2 as D (6 bases). CDR1 SGHNT and CDR2 YYREEE come from the germline V gene (reference sequence). This CDR3 is 16 amino acids long. The V end lost 2 bases, the J end lost 3 bases, and 15 bases lay between the germline ends. The CDR3 protein is CASSFPRLRDYNEQFF. The CDR3 coding sequence is TGTGCCAGCAGCTTCCCCCGACTGCGGGACTACAATGAGCAGTTCTTC.

The chain combines TRBV7-9 with TRBJ1-4, with 7 bases identical to TRBD1. This CDR3 comprises 18 residues. J lost 6 bases, V lost 2 bases, and 15 bases had no gene match. Looked up from germline, CDR1 is SEHNR and CDR2 is FQNEAQ (reference sequence). CDR3 in amino acids: CASSLPTLGTARDEKLFF. CDR3 sequence (DNA): TGTGCCAGCAGCTTACCCACATTAGGGACAGCGCGCGATGAAAAACTGTTTTTT.

The chain employs TRBV7-9 and TRBJ2-7; TRBD1 matches at 7 bases. Losses at the gene ends were 5 bases for V and 3 bases for J; bases not matched to a gene: 4. CDR1 and CDR2 (germline): SEHNR, FQNEAQ (reference sequence). This CDR3 is 13 amino acids long. In DNA, the CDR3 is TGTGCCAGCAGCCCGACAGGGTTCTACGAGCAGTACTTC. Protein product: CASSPTGFYEQYF.

This rearrangement joins TRBV4-1 to TRBJ1-4, with a tentative D call TRBD1 (5 bases). The CDR3 is 13 residues long. The V end lost 4 bases, the J end lost 8 bases, and 11 bases lay between the germline ends. Germline lookup yields CDR1 MGHRA and CDR2 YSYEKL. CDR3 sequence: CASSPGGEEKLFF. The DNA of the CDR3 is TGCGCCAGCAGCCCTGGAGGGGAGGAAAAACTGTTTTTT.

The J gene is TRBJ1-2, the V gene TRBV7-9; D is undetermined. Trimming removed 7 bases from V and 2 bases from J, with 11 bases in between. The germline V gene has CDR1 SEHNR and CDR2 FQNEAQ (reference sequence). The CDR3 spans 13 residues. The CDR3 here is CASTTGFNYGYTF. DNA of the CDR3: TGTGCCAGCACCACGGGTTTCAACTATGGCTACACCTTC.

This clone occurred a few times. J is TRBJ2-2 and V is TRBV27; possibly TRBD1 or TRBD2 for D (5 bases each). The CDR3 runs 15 residues. Germline CDR1 MNHEY, CDR2 SMNVEV (reference sequence). V shed 7 bases and J shed 3 bases, with 15 bases lying between them. The CDR3 sequence: CASKGQGVYTGELFF. DNA of the CDR3: TGTGCCAGCAAGGGGCAGGGAGTCTACACCGGGGAGCTGTTTTTT.

This chain connects TRBV25-1 to TRBJ2-5; 9 nucleotides align to TRBD2. Germline V gene data show CDR1 as MGHDK and CDR2 as SYGVNS. V dropped 6 bases and J dropped 5; count of bases not matched to a gene: 4. The CDR3 runs to 13 residues. CDR3 in DNA: TGTGCCAGCAGGGCGGGAGGGGTGGAGACCCAGTACTTC. Protein: CASRAGGVETQYF.

J is TRBJ2-5 and V is TRBV5-6; TRBD1 might be the D (6 bases). The CDR3 length is 14 residues. The V and J ends lost 0 bases and 5 bases respectively, with 11 bases between them. Germline CDR1 reads SGHDT; CDR2 reads YYEEEE. The CDR3 DNA reads as TGTGCCAGCAGCTTGGTCCAGGGGACGGAGACCCAGTACTTC. Its protein is CASSLVQGTETQYF. Full variable domain (outside the CDR3, taken from reference TRBV5-6 and TRBJ2-5): DAGVTQSPTHLIKTRGQQVTLRCSPKSGHDTVSWYQQALGQGPQFIFQYYEEEERQRGNFPDRFSGHQFPNYSSELNVNALLLGDSALYLCASSLVQGTETQYFGPGTRLLVL.

V and J are TRBV6-6 and TRBJ2-7, with D perhaps TRBD1 or TRBD2 (5 bases each). The germline gives CDR1 MNHNY, CDR2 SVGAGI (reference sequence). Trimming removed 7 bases from V and 3 bases from J, with 13 bases in between. The CDR3 contains 13 residues. CDR3 region: CASTRDRNYEQYF. The CDR3 coding sequence is TGTGCCAGCACCCGGGACCGCAACTACGAGCAGTACTTC.